A selection of T cell receptor beta chains follows, all from one sample in a study of blood T cell repertoires in COVID-19. Using immunoSEQ multiplex PCR, the repertoire was profiled, and TCRdb retains in-frame clones only, with some absent. This sample has around 250,000 clones, with 90% found just once. Input material: peripheral blood. Receptors originate from a woman aged 55-69 years with COVID-19, enrolled during active disease. CDR3s include the opening cysteine and the closing phenylalanine or tryptophan. A D gene is named only where the DNA matches it firmly. Expanded clones are given a class, and other clones once, few, many or no size at all.

v_call	j_call	clone_size	d_call	cdr3_aa	cdr3_nt
TRBV10-3	TRBJ2-3	-	TRBD1	CAISEQGSTDTQYF	TGTGCCATCAGTGAACAGGGGAGCACAGATACGCAGTATTTT
TRBV10-3	TRBJ1-3	few	-	CAIGAKAGNTIYF	TGTGCCATCGGGGCAAAGGCTGGAAACACCATATATTTT
TRBV3-1/TRBV3-2	TRBJ1-3	-	-	CASSPRWRAGNTIYF	TGTGCCAGCAGCCCACGATGGAGGGCTGGAAACACCATATATTTT
TRBV7-8	TRBJ1-2	-	TRBD1	CASTFPGQGSGYTF	TGTGCCAGCACCTTTCCGGGACAGGGGTCGGGCTACACCTTC
TRBV4-3	TRBJ2-1	-	-	CASSPMDSYNEQFF	TGCGCCAGCAGCCCGATGGACAGTTACAATGAGCAGTTCTTC
TRBV7-9	TRBJ2-1	-	TRBD1	CASSFLGQGIDEQFF	TGTGCCAGCAGCTTCCTGGGACAGGGTATCGATGAGCAGTTCTTC
TRBV7-2	TRBJ1-1	-	-	CASSVGGVSNTEAFF	TGTGCCAGCAGCGTCGGGGGAGTAAGCAACACTGAAGCTTTCTTT
TRBV7-2	TRBJ1-2	-	-	CASSLVAEAVYGYTF	TGTGCCAGCAGCTTAGTCGCTGAGGCGGTCTATGGCTACACCTTC
TRBV2	TRBJ1-2	once	-	CASSERRNYGYTF	TGTGCCAGCAGTGAGCGGAGAAACTATGGCTACACCTTC
TRBV7-2	TRBJ1-6	-	TRBD1	CASSSGTVNSPLHF	TGTGCCAGCAGCTCCGGGACAGTTAATTCACCCCTCCACTTT
TRBV5-1	TRBJ1-1	-	TRBD1	CASSYLTGQNTEAFF	TGCGCCAGCAGCTACCTGACAGGGCAGAACACTGAAGCTTTCTTT
TRBV7-8	TRBJ2-7	few	-	CASSLGRDKQYF	TGTGCCAGCAGCTTAGGCAGGGACAAGCAGTACTTC
TRBV3-1/TRBV3-2	TRBJ2-1	-	TRBD2	CASSQIAGGANNEQFF	TGTGCCAGCAGCCAAATAGCGGGGGGCGCCAACAATGAGCAGTTCTTC
TRBV9	TRBJ1-3	-	-	CASSVEAGRGNTIYF	TGTGCCAGCAGCGTAGAAGCAGGGAGGGGAAACACCATATATTTT
TRBV9	TRBJ2-5	-	TRBD1	CASSRQGVLETQYF	TGTGCCAGCAGTCGACAGGGAGTATTGGAGACCCAGTACTTC
TRBV4-1	TRBJ2-1	few	TRBD2	CASSQAGGWLNEQFF	TGCGCCAGCAGCCAAGCGGGGGGGTGGTTAAATGAGCAGTTCTTC
TRBV4-3	TRBJ2-2	-	TRBD1	CASSYRDRGYQISGELFF	TGCGCCAGCAGCTACCGGGACAGGGGATACCAGATCTCCGGGGAGCTGTTTTTT
TRBV9	TRBJ2-2	-	TRBD2	CASSVAVSGATGELFF	TGTGCCAGCAGCGTAGCGGTTAGCGGGGCCACCGGGGAGCTGTTTTTT
TRBV3-1/TRBV3-2	TRBJ2-2	-	TRBD1	CASGLTGGNTGELFF	TGTGCCAGCGGATTAACAGGGGGGAACACCGGGGAGCTGTTTTTT
TRBV7-9	TRBJ2-2	once	-	CASSLGGANTGELFF	TGTGCCAGCAGCTTAGGCGGAGCGAACACCGGGGAGCTGTTTTTT
TRBV12-5	TRBJ2-5	-	-	CASGLTEETQYF	TGTGCTAGTGGTTTGACGGAAGAGACCCAGTACTTC
TRBV6-2/TRBV6-3	TRBJ1-1	-	-	CASSRIDEAFF	TGTGCCAGCAGTAGAATAGATGAAGCTTTCTTT
TRBV4-3	TRBJ1-3	-	-	CASSQDTGPAGNTIYF	TGCGCCAGCAGCCAGGATACAGGGCCGGCTGGAAACACCATATATTTT
TRBV2	TRBJ1-1	-	-	CASRVGGPNTEAFF	TGTGCCAGCAGGGTGGGAGGGCCGAACACTGAAGCTTTCTTT
TRBV27	TRBJ1-3	-	TRBD1	CASSRGTVGNTIYF	TGTGCCAGCAGTCGGGGGACAGTTGGAAACACCATATATTTT
TRBV7-9	TRBJ1-6	-	TRBD1	CASSQRGTDNNSPLHF	TGTGCCAGCAGCCAACGCGGGACAGATAATAATTCACCCCTCCACTTT
TRBV4-2	TRBJ2-5	-	TRBD2	CASSQDPSTSGETQYF	TGTGCCAGCAGCCAAGATCCCTCGACTAGCGGGGAGACCCAGTACTTC
TRBV3-1/TRBV3-2	TRBJ1-4	-	-	CASSQDRDNLRLFF	TGTGCCAGCAGCCAAGATAGGGACAATCTGAGGCTGTTTTTT
TRBV18	TRBJ2-2	-	TRBD1	CASSPGTGNTGELFF	TGTGCCAGCTCCCCCGGGACAGGGAACACCGGGGAGCTGTTTTTT
TRBV18	TRBJ2-2	-	TRBD2	CASSPESSGSTGELFF	TGTGCCAGCTCACCTGAGTCTAGCGGTAGCACCGGGGAGCTGTTTTTT
TRBV15	TRBJ1-1	-	-	CATSRAGNTEAFF	TGTGCCACCAGCAGAGCAGGAAACACTGAAGCTTTCTTT
TRBV18	TRBJ1-1	-	TRBD1	CASSLRRDSENTEAFF	TGTGCCAGCTCACTCCGTAGGGACAGTGAGAACACTGAAGCTTTCTTT
TRBV6-9	TRBJ2-7	-	TRBD1	CASTRQGGEPAPYEQYF	TGTGCCAGCACCCGACAGGGTGGGGAACCAGCTCCCTACGAGCAGTACTTC
TRBV5-1	TRBJ2-7	-	TRBD1	CASSNPGQNYEQYF	TGCGCCAGCAGCAACCCGGGACAGAACTACGAGCAGTACTTC
TRBV3-1/TRBV3-2	TRBJ2-4	-	-	CASSHRGSKNIQYF	TGTGCCAGCAGCCACAGGGGATCCAAAAACATTCAGTACTTC
TRBV5-1	TRBJ1-2	-	TRBD1	CASSLGPTGGYGYTF	TGCGCCAGCAGCTTGGGCCCCACAGGGGGGTATGGCTACACCTTC
TRBV7-7	TRBJ2-2	-	-	CASSFLSGVTGELFF	TGTGCTAGCAGCTTTCTCTCAGGGGTCACCGGGGAGCTGTTTTTT
TRBV6-5	TRBJ1-5	-	-	CASRATGNQPQHF	TGTGCCAGCAGGGCCACAGGGAATCAGCCCCAGCATTTT
TRBV19	TRBJ2-7	-	TRBD2	CASSRGSGGTSEQYF	TGTGCCAGTAGTAGGGGTAGCGGGGGAACCTCCGAGCAGTACTTC
TRBV5-8	TRBJ2-7	-	TRBD1	CASSSTGIYEQYF	TGTGCCAGCAGCTCGACAGGGATCTACGAGCAGTACTTC
TRBV9	TRBJ2-1	once	TRBD2	CASSVVAGGPNEQFF	TGTGCCAGCAGCGTAGTTGCGGGGGGGCCGAATGAGCAGTTCTTC
TRBV19	TRBJ1-2	-	-	CASSIDQATGSLYGYTF	TGTGCCAGTAGTATAGATCAGGCGACGGGGTCGCTTTATGGCTACACCTTC
TRBV24-1	TRBJ2-2	-	TRBD2	CATSDVTSGDGELFF	TGTGCCACCAGTGATGTGACTAGCGGGGACGGGGAGCTGTTTTTT
TRBV18	TRBJ1-4	-	TRBD1	CASSRDRGEANEKLFF	TGTGCCAGCTCACGGGACAGGGGGGAAGCTAATGAAAAACTGTTTTTT
TRBV13	TRBJ1-2	-	TRBD1	CASSKRDSELNYGYTF	TGTGCCAGCAGCAAAAGGGACAGTGAACTTAACTATGGCTACACCTTC
TRBV18	TRBJ2-2	-	TRBD1	CASSPRQGLTGELFF	TGTGCCAGCTCACCGAGACAGGGTCTAACCGGGGAGCTGTTTTTT
TRBV4-3	TRBJ1-2	-	TRBD1	CASSQGLQGDYGYTF	TGCGCCAGCAGCCAAGGGTTGCAGGGGGACTATGGCTACACCTTC
TRBV19	TRBJ1-1	-	-	CASSTTANTEAFF	TGTGCCAGTAGTACGACAGCGAACACTGAAGCTTTCTTT
TRBV6-5	TRBJ1-6	-	TRBD1	CASSYEGQGGSPLHF	TGTGCCAGCAGTTACGAGGGACAGGGCGGTTCACCCCTCCACTTT
TRBV6-6	TRBJ2-2	-	-	CASSPLGQGVGELFF	TGTGCCAGCAGTCCGCTGGGGCAAGGGGTCGGGGAGCTGTTTTTT
TRBV20-1	TRBJ2-7	-	-	CSAERAYEQYF	TGCAGTGCTGAGCGGGCATACGAGCAGTACTTC
TRBV27	TRBJ2-3	once	-	CASSWRAGSTDTQYF	TGTGCCAGCAGTTGGCGGGCGGGGAGCACAGATACGCAGTATTTT
TRBV6-5	TRBJ1-1	-	-	CASSYTRTVRDTEAFF	TGTGCCAGCAGTTACACCCGGACAGTCAGAGACACTGAAGCTTTCTTT